This T cell receptor (beta chain) originates from a study of identical twins. Study outcomes and limitations: Where beta out-of-frame sequences were concerned, excess twin sharing was weaker.

Germline CDR1 reads SGHDN; CDR2 reads FVKESK. Trimming took 2 bases from V and 9 from J; bases not matched to a gene: 11. The CDR3 totals 16 residues. In TCRdb, the 5' RACE reads were re-called with MiXCR into one record per CDR3 protein. The sample carries some 190,000 distinct CDR3 sequences, approximately 16% recorded once. In its sample, this clonotype was seen a few times. Its target is unknown. These data were also filed under a second study, of T cells expressing NK-cell markers.

This chain connects TRBV14 to TRBJ2-3; TRBD2 matches at 10 bases. The sequence was collected from a woman aged 18-35 years in good health. Sequencing was carried out using CD8+ T cells sorted from blood. The CDR3 region is CASSQTSSGSSWTQYF. Here the CDR3 DNA reads TGTGCCAGCAGCCAAACCTCTAGCGGGAGCTCGTGGACGCAGTATTTT.